A single sample is the source of the 8 T cell receptor beta chains below, sequenced in a study of response to subunit inactivated influenza vaccine. TCRdb reanalysed the RT-PCR reads using MiXCR and keeps one entry per CDR3 protein. Altogether about 180,000 distinct CDR3 sequences are present, about 9% being singletons, with the ten largest covering 11%. Source: non-naive T cells sorted from PBMCs, taken on the day of vaccination. All receptors come from a man in his fifties or sixties who received an inactivated influenza vaccine.

This clonotype has ten or more counts. This chain joins TRBV7-2 and TRBJ2-3; D may be TRBD1 (7 bases). Germline values: CDR1 SGHTA, CDR2 FQGNSA. The CDR3 runs 14 residues. V lost 6 bases to trimming and J lost 5 bases, with 15 bases between them. The CDR3 region has the DNA TGTGCCAGCAGGGGACTGACAGGGAAAGATACGCAGTATTTT. It codes for CASRGLTGKDTQYF.

The CDR3 DNA reads as TGTGCCAGTAGTATTGGGTACTGGGAGGTCGAAGCTTTCTTT. This sequence encodes CASSIGYWEVEAFF. This sequence joins TRBV19 and TRBJ1-1; D unresolved. This CDR3 spans 14 amino acids. Germline V gene sequence: CDR1 LNHDA, CDR2 SQIVND (reference sequence). Trimming cost V 3 bases and J 8 bases, with 16 bases left between them.

This rearrangement joins TRBV4-3 to TRBJ2-2; 7 nucleotides align to TRBD1. Germline CDR1 is LGHNA and CDR2 is YSLEER. This CDR3 region has 16 residues. The junction had 6 bases not matched to a gene; V was cut back by 1 base and J by 4 bases. The CDR3 bases are TGCGCCAGCAGCCAAGCAAGGGGGCTTGGCACCGGGGAGCTGTTTTTT. Amino acid sequence: CASSQARGLGTGELFF.

The CDR3 is CSIGINGEKLFF. The CDR3 nucleotides are TGCAGCATCGGCATAAATGGCGAAAAACTGTTTTTT. V and J are TRBV29-1 and TRBJ1-4, with D uncertain. The V end lost 8 bases, the J end lost 8 bases, and 15 bases lay between the germline ends. The CDR3 has 12 residues. Germline-derived CDR1 and CDR2 are SQVTM and ANQGSEA. The variable domain in full, with the rest retrieved from reference TRBV29-1 and TRBJ1-4, is SAVISQKPSRDICQRGTSLTIQCQVDSQVTMMFWYRQQPGQSLTLIATANQGSEATYESGFVIDKFPISRPNLTFSTLTVSNMSPEDSSIYLCSIGINGEKLFFGSGTQLSVL.

This clonotype was counted between two and nine times. This rearrangement joins TRBV11-2 to TRBJ2-3; tentative D call: TRBD2 (7 bases). The CDR3 loop spans 15 amino acids. V was trimmed by 4 bases and J by 4 bases, leaving 15 bases between them. The V gene's germline CDR1 is SGHAT and CDR2 FQNNGV. CDR3: CASSSVGGQADTQYF. The CDR3 coding sequence is TGTGCCAGCAGCTCTGTGGGGGGGCAGGCAGATACGCAGTATTTT.

The rearrangement uses TRBV7-9 and TRBJ2-3; possibly TRBD1 or TRBD2 for D (6 bases each). The CDR3 runs 13 residues. V was pared by 9 bases and J by 5 bases, with 15 bases between. Germline V gene lookup returns CDR1 SEHNR and CDR2 FQNEAQ (reference sequence). The CDR3 here is CARDPGAIDTQYF. CDR3 nucleotide sequence: TGTGCCAGGGACCCGGGGGCCATAGATACGCAGTATTTT.

The chain couples TRBV20-1 to TRBJ1-1; D possibly corresponds to TRBD1 (6 bases). There are 12 residues in the CDR3. CDR1 DFQATT and CDR2 SNEGSKA come from the germline V gene (reference sequence). V was shortened by 4 bases and J by 6 bases, with 12 bases between the two germline ends. As DNA, the CDR3 is TGCAGTGCTATTGTGGGGGCCGCTGAAGCTTTCTTT. Translated: CSAIVGAAEAFF.

The table lists this clonotype with many counts. The chain uses TRBV6-1 and TRBJ1-1; possibly TRBD1 for D (5 bases). Trimming cost V 10 bases and J 0 bases, with 18 bases left between them. The germline gives CDR1 MNHNS, CDR2 SASEGT. The CDR3 length is 15 residues. CDR3 residues: CATTRGGSLNTEAFF. In DNA, the CDR3 is TGTGCCACCACGCGGGGGGGGAGCTTGAACACTGAAGCTTTCTTT.